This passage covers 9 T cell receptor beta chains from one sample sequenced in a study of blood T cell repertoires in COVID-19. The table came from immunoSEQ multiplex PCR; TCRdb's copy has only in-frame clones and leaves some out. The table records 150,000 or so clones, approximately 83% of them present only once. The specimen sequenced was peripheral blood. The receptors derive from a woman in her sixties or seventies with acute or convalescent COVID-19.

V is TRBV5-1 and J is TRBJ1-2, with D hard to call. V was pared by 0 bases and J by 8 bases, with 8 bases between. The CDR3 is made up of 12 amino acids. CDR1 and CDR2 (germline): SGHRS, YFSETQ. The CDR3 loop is CASSLAGEGYTF. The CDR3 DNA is TGCGCCAGCAGCTTGGCCGGAGAGGGCTACACCTTC.

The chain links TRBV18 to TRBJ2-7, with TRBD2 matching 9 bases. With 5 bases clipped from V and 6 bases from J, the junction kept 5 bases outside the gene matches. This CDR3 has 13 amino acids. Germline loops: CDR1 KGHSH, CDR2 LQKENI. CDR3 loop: CASSGRGGREQYV. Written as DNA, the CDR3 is TGTGCCAGCTCAGGGCGGGGGGGTCGCGAGCAGTACGTC.

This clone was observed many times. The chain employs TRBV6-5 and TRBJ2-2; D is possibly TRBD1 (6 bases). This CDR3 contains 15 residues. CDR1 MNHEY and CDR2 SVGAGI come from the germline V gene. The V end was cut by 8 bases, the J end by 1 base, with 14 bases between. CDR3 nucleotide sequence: TGTGCCAGCTATTTCGGCAGGGGGAACACCGGGGAGCTGTTTTTT. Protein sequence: CASYFGRGNTGELFF.

This CDR3 reads CASSKDREGTEAFF. In DNA form, the CDR3 reads TGCGCCAGCAGCAAGGACAGGGAGGGAACTGAAGCTTTCTTT. The chain carries TRBV5-1 and TRBJ1-1; 8 bases fit TRBD1. The CDR3 runs 14 residues. J lost 5 bases, V lost 4 bases, and 7 bases had no gene match. Germline V gives CDR1 SGHRS, CDR2 YFSETQ.

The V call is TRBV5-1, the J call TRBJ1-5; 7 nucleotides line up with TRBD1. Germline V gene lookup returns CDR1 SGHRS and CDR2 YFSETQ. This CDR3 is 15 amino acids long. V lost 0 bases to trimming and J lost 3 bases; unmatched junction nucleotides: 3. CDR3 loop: CASSLVGQPNQPQHF. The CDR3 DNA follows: TGCGCCAGCAGCTTGGTGGGACAGCCCAATCAGCCCCAGCATTTT.

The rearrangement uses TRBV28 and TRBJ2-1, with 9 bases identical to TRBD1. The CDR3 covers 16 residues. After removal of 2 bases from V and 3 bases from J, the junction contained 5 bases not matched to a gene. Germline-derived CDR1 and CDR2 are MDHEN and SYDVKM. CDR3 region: CASSLTGDRDYNEQFF. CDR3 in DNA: TGTGCCAGCAGTTTAACGGGGGACAGGGACTACAATGAGCAGTTCTTC.

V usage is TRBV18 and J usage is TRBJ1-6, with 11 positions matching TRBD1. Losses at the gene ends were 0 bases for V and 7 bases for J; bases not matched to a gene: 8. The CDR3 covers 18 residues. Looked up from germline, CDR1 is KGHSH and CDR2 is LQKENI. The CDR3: CASSPPNSGTGGNSPLHF. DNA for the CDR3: TGTGCCAGCTCACCACCTAATTCCGGGACAGGGGGAAATTCACCCCTCCACTTT.

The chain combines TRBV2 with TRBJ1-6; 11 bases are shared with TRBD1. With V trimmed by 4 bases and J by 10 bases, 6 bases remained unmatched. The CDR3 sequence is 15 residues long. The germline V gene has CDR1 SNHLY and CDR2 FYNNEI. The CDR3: CASSVGQGAMSPLHF. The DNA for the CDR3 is TGTGCCAGCAGTGTCGGACAGGGGGCTATGTCACCCCTCCACTTT. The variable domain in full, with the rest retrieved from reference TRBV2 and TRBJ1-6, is EPEVTQTPSHQVTQMGQEVILRCVPISNHLYFYWYRQILGQKVEFLVSFYNNEISEKSEIFDDQFSVERPDGSNFTLKIRSTKLEDSAMYFCASSVGQGAMSPLHFGNGTRLTVT.

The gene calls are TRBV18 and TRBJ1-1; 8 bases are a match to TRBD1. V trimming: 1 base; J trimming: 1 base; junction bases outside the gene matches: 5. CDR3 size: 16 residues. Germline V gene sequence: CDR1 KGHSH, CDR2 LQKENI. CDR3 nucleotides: TGTGCCAGCTCACCACGAGGACAGGGAACGAACACTGAAGCTTTCTTT. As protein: CASSPRGQGTNTEAFF.